The entry below describes one T cell receptor (beta chain). The source of the sample is a study of technical replicates of blood from several donors. V was clipped by 0 bases and J by 2 bases; unmatched bases: 3. The V gene's germline CDR1 is WNHNN and CDR2 SYGVQD (reference sequence). The CDR3 spans 15 residues. Sequencing was performed with immunoSEQ multiplex PCR; in TCRdb, only in-frame clones are kept and a portion is missing. The table lists approximately 79,000 clones, 95% to 98% of them singletons, with 0.18% in the top ten. The V and J genes are TRBV10-1 and TRBJ2-7; 8 nucleotides match TRBD1. The source material was T cells isolated from PBMCs. This receptor was identified in a human donor in good health. CDR3 sequence reads: CASSESETGAYEQYF. CDR3 in DNA: TGCGCCAGCAGTGAGTCCGAGACAGGGGCCTACGAGCAGTACTTC.